Below are 15 T cell receptor beta chains sequenced from a single sample in a study of shared clonotypes between healthy human individuals. The assay was immunoSEQ multiplex PCR, and TCRdb's table has in-frame clones only and misses some. The sample has over 2 million clones; approximately 94% are singletons. Naive CD8 populations comprised CD45RO-negative cells positively selected for CCR7, excluding terminally differentiated effector memory CD45RA+ cells. Sample: naive CD8+ T cells sorted from blood. Every receptor here comes from a man between 18 and 29 years old in good health.

The CDR3 bases are TGTGCCAGTAGTATAGGCGACAGAGGGCATAGGGTAGGGGCCTACAATGAGCAGTTCTTC. This codes for CASSIGDRGHRVGAYNEQFF. V usage is TRBV19 and J usage is TRBJ2-1; either TRBD1 or TRBD2 may supply D (5 bases each). The CDR3 has 20 residues. The germline V and J ends were trimmed by 1 base and 2 bases, with 24 bases remaining between them. Germline V gives CDR1 LNHDA, CDR2 SQIVND (reference sequence).

This chain connects TRBV7-2 to TRBJ2-5; 7 nucleotides match TRBD2. Losses at the gene ends were 5 bases for V and 9 bases for J; bases not matched to a gene: 12. The length of the CDR3 is 14 residues. CDR1 and CDR2 (germline): SGHTA, FQGNSA. The CDR3 DNA follows: TGTGCCAGCAGCCCAGGACTAGGGCAAGCCGCCCAGTACTTC. Its translation is CASSPGLGQAAQYF.

The genes are TRBV6-6 and TRBJ2-1, with TRBD2 matching 9 bases. Per the germline V gene, CDR1 is MNHNY and CDR2 is SVGAGI (reference sequence). The V gene end was trimmed by 4 bases and the J gene end by 7 bases; junction bases not matched to a gene: 8. This CDR3 has 15 residues. CDR3 residues: CASSSGLATENEQFF. CDR3 in DNA: TGTGCCAGCAGTTCAGGACTAGCGACGGAGAATGAGCAGTTCTTC.

The V call is TRBV7-9, the J call TRBJ1-1; D is perhaps TRBD1 (6 bases). CDR3 length equals 15 residues. The germline V and J ends were trimmed by 1 base and 5 bases, with 14 bases remaining between them. Germline V gene data show CDR1 as SEHNR and CDR2 as FQNEAQ (reference sequence). The CDR3 region is CASSLEEGGGTEAFF. The CDR3 DNA reads TGTGCCAGCAGCTTAGAGGAAGGGGGAGGTACTGAAGCTTTCTTT.

V gene TRBV9 combines with J gene TRBJ2-5; 9 positions match TRBD2. CDR1 is SGDLS and CDR2 is YYNGEE in the germline V gene. The CDR3 totals 17 residues. Unmatched junction bases numbered 7, after V lost 0 bases and J lost 1 base. CDR3 DNA: TGTGCCAGCAGCGTAGGTACAGCGGGGGGCCTCCAAGAGACCCAGTACTTC. Translating gives CASSVGTAGGLQETQYF.

The rearrangement joins TRBV4-1 to TRBJ2-6; maybe TRBD1 (5 bases). Germline lookup yields CDR1 MGHRA and CDR2 YSYEKL. The V gene lost 0 bases and the J gene lost 0 bases, with 6 bases spanning the gap. The CDR3 is 16 residues long. The DNA for the CDR3 is TGCGCCAGCAGCCAAGAAGGGGTCTCTGGGGCCAACGTCCTGACTTTC. Protein sequence: CASSQEGVSGANVLTF.

CDR3 region: CASSFAGQGIADTQYF. DNA of the CDR3: TGTGCCAGCAGCTTCGCGGGACAGGGGATCGCAGATACGCAGTATTTT. This rearrangement joins TRBV5-6 to TRBJ2-3, with 10 bases matching TRBD1. Unmatched junction bases numbered 7, after V lost 2 bases and J lost 4 bases. Germline values: CDR1 SGHDT, CDR2 YYEEEE. This CDR3 is 16 amino acids long.

The chain employs TRBV19 and TRBJ1-4; D unclear. The CDR3 runs 15 residues. The V gene lost 3 bases and the J gene lost 8 bases, with 16 bases spanning the gap. Germline CDR1 LNHDA, CDR2 SQIVND (reference sequence). The chain's CDR3 is CASSIIKEAVEKLFF. Written as DNA, the CDR3 is TGTGCCAGTAGTATCATCAAAGAGGCAGTCGAAAAACTGTTTTTT.

The genes are TRBV27 and TRBJ1-1; the D is unclear. There are 16 residues in the CDR3. Trimming removed 5 bases from V and 0 bases from J, with 16 bases in between. Germline V gives CDR1 MNHEY, CDR2 SMNVEV (reference sequence). The CDR3 sequence is CASSHRHVGMNTEAFF. DNA of the CDR3: TGTGCCAGCAGTCACCGACACGTTGGAATGAACACTGAAGCTTTCTTT.

The chain combines TRBV19 with TRBJ1-1; a weak D match, TRBD1 (5 bases). This CDR3 spans 15 amino acids. V lost 7 bases, J lost 5 bases, and 20 bases lay in between. CDR1 is LNHDA and CDR2 is SQIVND in the germline V gene (reference sequence). CDR3 nucleotides: TGTGCCAGTACCTCCCGGACAAGCAGTGAAACTGAAGCTTTCTTT. Translation gives CASTSRTSSETEAFF.

This chain's CDR3 is CASSVVAGGLGHQETQYF. The CDR3 DNA reads TGTGCCAGCAGCGTAGTAGCGGGAGGGCTTGGCCATCAAGAGACCCAGTACTTC. The chain combines TRBV9 with TRBJ2-5, with 11 bases aligning to TRBD2. Germline V gene lookup returns CDR1 SGDLS and CDR2 YYNGEE. V shed 0 bases and J 2 bases; nucleotides not matched to a gene: 9. The CDR3 has 18 residues.

The count of this clone is one. The gene calls are TRBV11-2 and TRBJ1-4, with D possibly TRBD1 on 6 matching bases. The CDR3 is 16 amino acids. V lost 5 bases and J 10 bases, leaving 23 bases between the germline ends. Germline assignment: CDR1 SGHAT and CDR2 FQNNGV. As DNA, the CDR3 is TGTGCCAGCAGCACTTGGACAGAAACGCCATATGGAAAACTGTTTTTT. This translates into CASSTWTETPYGKLFF.

V usage is TRBV19 and J usage is TRBJ2-1, with D uncertain. The CDR3 has 16 residues. Germline loops: CDR1 LNHDA, CDR2 SQIVND (reference sequence). The germline V and J ends were trimmed by 0 bases and 0 bases, with 9 bases remaining between them. CDR3 nucleotides: TGTGCCAGTAGTATAGAAGCCTACAGCTCCTACAATGAGCAGTTCTTC. Its protein is CASSIEAYSSYNEQFF.

The chain couples TRBV27 to TRBJ1-6; D is unclear. Germline loops: CDR1 MNHEY, CDR2 SMNVEV (reference sequence). Trimming took 5 bases from V and 12 from J, leaving 17 bases between them. The CDR3 is made up of 14 amino acids. The CDR3 DNA sequence: TGTGCCAGCAGTCTACAGTTGGCTGACGTACCCCTCCACTTT. Translation gives CASSLQLADVPLHF.

V is TRBV25-1 and J is TRBJ2-5; 8 bases match TRBD2. The V segment lost 1 base and the J segment 4 bases; nucleotides outside the gene matches: 8. Germline CDR1 reads MGHDK; CDR2 reads SYGVNS. This CDR3 has 16 amino acids. The CDR3 DNA reads as TGTGCCAGCAGTGAATTCCGCGGGGGGACGGGAGAGACCCAGTACTTC. It yields the protein CASSEFRGGTGETQYF.